These 15 T cell receptor beta chains were all obtained from the same sample, sequenced in a study of CD8 T cells in ankylosing spondylitis. TCRdb reprocessed the 5' RACE reads with MiXCR, giving one entry per CDR3 protein. Here the sample spans hundreds of thousands of distinct CDR3 sequences, approximately 24% being singletons. Sequencing was performed on blood, either unsorted or a sorted T cell fraction (not recorded which). The source is a male donor with ankylosing spondylitis or in good health (not recorded which).

The chain has TRBV11-1 and TRBJ2-7; 7 bases are shared with TRBD1. Trimming removed 4 bases from V and 4 bases from J; junction bases left unmatched: 22. Germline V lookup: CDR1 SGHAT, CDR2 FQDESV (reference sequence). The CDR3 spans 19 residues. The CDR3 is CASSSRRWNQGDATYEQYF. The CDR3 DNA reads TGTGCCAGCAGCTCCCGACGGTGGAATCAGGGGGACGCAACTTACGAGCAGTACTTC.

The rearrangement links TRBV10-3 to TRBJ2-1, with TRBD2 matching over 11 bases. Trimming removed 3 bases from V and 0 bases from J; junction bases left unmatched: 7. The germline CDR1 and CDR2 sequences are ENHRY and SYGVKD. This CDR3 contains 18 residues. CDR3 amino acids: CAISDAPGLADSYNEQFF. The CDR3, as DNA: TGTGCCATCAGTGACGCCCCGGGACTAGCGGACTCCTACAATGAGCAGTTCTTC.

Many counts were recorded for this clonotype. This rearrangement joins TRBV5-1 to TRBJ1-4, with 9 bases aligning to TRBD1. Per germline, CDR1 SGHRS and CDR2 YFSETQ. This CDR3 has 16 residues. V gave up 6 bases and J gave up 0 bases; unmatched junction bases: 6. CDR3 in DNA: TGCGCCAGCAAGAGGACAGGGGATGCAACTAATGAAAAACTGTTTTTT. It specifies CASKRTGDATNEKLFF.

This clonotype was recorded at least ten times. This chain uses TRBV29-1 with TRBJ2-5, with unresolved D. Germline lookup yields CDR1 SQVTM and CDR2 ANQGSEA. CDR3 length: 14 residues. V lost 1 base, J lost 4 bases, and 13 bases lay in between. The chain's CDR3 is CSVEGHQSGETQYF. Written as DNA, the CDR3 is TGCAGCGTTGAAGGGCACCAATCCGGAGAGACCCAGTACTTC.

The chain recombines TRBV10-3 with TRBJ2-3; 9 bases align to TRBD2. This CDR3 spans 19 amino acids. V shed 4 bases and J 0 bases; nucleotides not matched to a gene: 14. Germline V gives CDR1 ENHRY, CDR2 SYGVKD. The CDR3 DNA follows: TGTGCCATCAGTGGGAAAGCGACTAGCGGCCCCCTTAGCACAGATACGCAGTATTTT. Protein sequence: CAISGKATSGPLSTDTQYF.

This clonotype was found many times. The chain uses TRBV12-3 or TRBV12-4 and TRBJ2-5, with 9 bases fitting TRBD2. This CDR3 is built from 14 residues. J gave up 3 bases and V 6 bases, and 5 bases lay outside the gene matches. The CDR3 is CASRARTSEETQYF. The CDR3 DNA reads TGTGCCAGCAGAGCAAGGACTAGCGAAGAGACCCAGTACTTC.

This clonotype showed up just a few times. DNA for the CDR3: TGCAGTGCTAGGCTCGGGACGGGATGGTACAATGAGCAGTTCTTC. Translated, it gives CSARLGTGWYNEQFF. The chain uses TRBV20-1 and TRBJ2-1, with D perhaps given as TRBD1 or TRBD2 (5 bases each). The V end was cut by 3 bases, the J end by 4 bases, with 16 bases between. The CDR3 length is 15 residues. The germline V gene has CDR1 DFQATT and CDR2 SNEGSKA (reference sequence).

This clonotype was seen only a few times. The gene calls are TRBV12-3 or TRBV12-4 and TRBJ2-7; 7 bases match TRBD1. CDR3 length equals 13 residues. The ends lost 7 bases at V and 6 bases at J; junction bases unmatched: 9. CDR3 coding DNA: TGTGCCAGCAAACCGACAGGGTTTGGCGAGCAGTACTTC. Residues: CASKPTGFGEQYF.

This clonotype was seen more than once but under ten times. The chain links TRBV7-2 to TRBJ2-5; D is ambiguous. CDR3 length equals 14 residues. CDR1 and CDR2 from the germline V gene are SGHTA and FQGNSA. Deletions cut 0 bases from V and 4 bases from J, with 9 bases between. The CDR3 region has the DNA TGTGCCAGCAGCTTAGCGGTGGTAGTAGAGACCCAGTACTTC. It translates to CASSLAVVVETQYF. Looking up the rest from reference TRBV7-2 and TRBJ2-5 gives the full variable domain: GAGVSQSPSNKVTEKGKDVELRCDPISGHTALYWYRQSLGQGLEFLIYFQGNSAPDKSGLPSDRFSAERTGGSVSTLTIQRTQQEDSAVYLCASSLAVVVETQYFGPGTRLLVL.

This sequence joins TRBV20-1 and TRBJ2-3; D remains ambiguous. The CDR3 spans 15 residues. The germline V gene encodes CDR1 DFQATT and CDR2 SNEGSKA (reference sequence). V was cut by 1 base and J by 0 bases, with 11 bases left in between. CDR3 loop: CSARGDVFSTDTQYF. The CDR3 DNA is TGCAGTGCTAGAGGAGACGTCTTCAGCACAGATACGCAGTATTTT.

Ten or more counts support this clonotype. The chain employs TRBV20-1 and TRBJ2-3; D is possibly TRBD1 (5 bases). Trimming removed 7 bases from V and 2 bases from J, with 10 bases in between. Germline CDR1 and CDR2: DFQATT and SNEGSKA (reference sequence). This CDR3 has 12 amino acids. CDR3 sequence reads: CSVSQATDTQYF. The CDR3 bases are TGCAGTGTCTCACAGGCCACAGATACGCAGTATTTT.

The chain carries TRBV18 and TRBJ2-2; 7 nucleotides agree with TRBD1. The germline V gene has CDR1 KGHSH and CDR2 LQKENI. CDR3 length equals 15 residues. Losses at the gene ends were 6 bases for V and 0 bases for J; bases not matched to a gene: 4. The CDR3 reads CASSRGQANTGELFF. The CDR3 nucleotides read TGTGCCAGCTCCCGCGGACAGGCGAACACCGGGGAGCTGTTTTTT.

The table lists this clonotype with many counts. The V gene is TRBV12-3 or TRBV12-4, the J gene TRBJ1-5; maybe TRBD1 (5 bases). Trimming left V 8 bases short and J 0 bases short, with 14 bases between. This CDR3 is built from 15 residues. DNA of the CDR3: TGTGCCAGCCAACGAACAGGTGGTAGCAATCAGCCCCAGCATTTT. Translation: CASQRTGGSNQPQHF.

The table lists this clonotype with many counts. The rearrangement uses TRBV20-1 and TRBJ2-2; D possibly matches TRBD1 or TRBD2 (5 bases each). V lost 6 bases and J 2 bases, leaving 10 bases between the germline ends. The germline CDR1 and CDR2 sequences are DFQATT and SNEGSKA (reference sequence). The CDR3 has 13 amino acids. The CDR3 bases are TGCAGTGCCGGGACGTCAAACACCGGGGAGCTGTTTTTT. Translation: CSAGTSNTGELFF.

V and J are TRBV20-1 and TRBJ1-4, with D hard to call. The CDR3 consists of 11 residues. Looked up from germline, CDR1 is DFQATT and CDR2 is SNEGSKA (reference sequence). Trimming removed 7 bases from V and 7 bases from J, with 10 bases in between. In DNA, the CDR3 is TGCAGTGGTGGCGTAGGTGAAAAACTGTTTTTT. Translation gives CSGGVGEKLFF.